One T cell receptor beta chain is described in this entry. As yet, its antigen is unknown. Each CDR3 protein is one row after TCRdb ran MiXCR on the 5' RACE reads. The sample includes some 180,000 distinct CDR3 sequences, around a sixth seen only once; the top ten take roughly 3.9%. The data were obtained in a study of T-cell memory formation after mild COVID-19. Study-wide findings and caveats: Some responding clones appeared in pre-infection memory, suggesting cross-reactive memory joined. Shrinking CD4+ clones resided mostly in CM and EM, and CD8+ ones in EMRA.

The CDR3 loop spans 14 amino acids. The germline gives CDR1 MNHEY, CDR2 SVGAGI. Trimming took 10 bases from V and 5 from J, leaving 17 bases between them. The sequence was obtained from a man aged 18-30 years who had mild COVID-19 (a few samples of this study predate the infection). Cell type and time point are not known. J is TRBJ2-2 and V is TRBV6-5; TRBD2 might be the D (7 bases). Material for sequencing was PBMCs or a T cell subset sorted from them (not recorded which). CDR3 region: CATLRGGGTGELFF. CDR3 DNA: TGTGCCACCCTAAGGGGGGGGGGGACCGGGGAGCTGTTTTTT.